Listed below are T cell receptor beta chains from one sample, sequenced in a study of T cells in Graves' hyperthyroidism and ophthalmopathy. TCRdb redid the calling of the multiplex PCR reads with MiXCR, one entry per CDR3 protein. The sample lists 550,000 to 800,000 distinct CDR3 sequences, over 15% occurring once. Sequenced sample: blood. All receptors derive from a young man with Graves' hyperthyroidism. CDR3s include the opening cysteine and the closing phenylalanine or tryptophan. The D gene is left open where the match is weak. Clone size appears in some rows only: once, few, many, or a class for an expanded clone.

>TRBV10-3|many|16|TRBJ2-1|TRBD2
CAISEFSGRTYNEQFF
TGTGCCATCAGTGAGTTTAGCGGGAGGACCTACAATGAGCAGTTCTTC
>TRBV2|many|14|TRBJ2-7|-
CASSEEGALNEQYF
TGTGCCAGCAGTGAGGAGGGGGCATTGAACGAGCAGTACTTC
>TRBV2|many|14|TRBJ2-3|-
CASSSAGATDTQYF
TGTGCCAGCAGTTCAGCGGGTGCCACAGATACGCAGTATTTT
>TRBV11-3|many|16|TRBJ2-3|-
CASSSGKTTSTDTQYF
TGTGCCAGCAGCTCTGGCAAAACGACTAGCACAGATACGCAGTATTTT
>TRBV7-8|-|18|TRBJ2-3|-
CASSLALTGFSSTDTQYF
TGTGCCAGCAGCTTAGCGCTAACCGGCTTCTCTAGCACAGATACGCAGTATTTT
>TRBV12-3/TRBV12-4|many|14|TRBJ2-7|-
CASSPGGLAYEQYF
TGTGCCAGCAGCCCCGGAGGGTTAGCCTACGAGCAGTACTTC
>TRBV12-3/TRBV12-4|many|15|TRBJ2-6|-
CASSLGRPGANVLTF
TGTGCCAGCAGTTTAGGAAGACCTGGGGCCAACGTCCTGACTTTC
>TRBV9|few|15|TRBJ1-1|-
CASSVELSMNTEAFF
TGTGCCAGCAGCGTAGAGTTGAGTATGAACACTGAAGCTTTCTTT
>TRBV4-1|-|15|TRBJ1-2|-
CASTILDYGTYGYTF
TGCGCCAGCACCATCTTGGACTACGGAACCTATGGCTACACCTTC
>TRBV20-1|-|15|TRBJ2-3|-
CSARPPGTSPGTQYF
TGCAGTGCTCGACCCCCCGGGACATCACCTGGGACGCAGTATTTT
>TRBV18|many|13|TRBJ2-1|-
CASSPPSYNEQFF
TGTGCCAGCAGCCCGCCCAGCTACAATGAGCAGTTCTTC
>TRBV4-2|many|14|TRBJ2-4|-
CASSHRLAKNIQYF
TGTGCCAGCAGCCACAGGCTAGCCAAAAACATTCAGTACTTC
>TRBV24-1|many|14|TRBJ2-1|TRBD1
CATSDRTGEDEQFF
TGTGCCACCAGTGACCGGACAGGGGAGGATGAGCAGTTCTTC
>TRBV20-1|-|13|TRBJ2-1|-
CSARDKTYNEQFF
TGCAGTGCTAGAGATAAGACTTACAATGAGCAGTTCTTC
>TRBV7-6|-|14|TRBJ1-1|-
CASSLLRPTTEAFF
TGTGCCAGCAGCCTCCTCCGACCGACCACTGAAGCTTTCTTT
>TRBV5-1|many|11|TRBJ2-7|-
CASSVEREQYF
TGCGCCAGCAGCGTAGAGAGAGAGCAGTACTTC
>TRBV12-3/TRBV12-4|many|19|TRBJ2-1|TRBD1
CASSFTGATETTAYNEQFF
TGTGCCAGCAGTTTCACAGGGGCCACAGAGACTACCGCTTACAATGAGCAGTTCTTC
>TRBV19|-|14|TRBJ1-4|TRBD1
CASRMTGANGKLFF
TGTGCCAGTAGGATGACAGGGGCAAATGGAAAACTGTTTTTT
>TRBV15|few|16|TRBJ1-2|-
CATSRDELGQTYGYTF
TGTGCCACCAGCAGAGATGAGTTGGGTCAAACCTATGGCTACACCTTC
>TRBV20-1|-|14|TRBJ1-2|-
CSARDSFNNYGYTF
TGCAGTGCTAGAGATTCCTTTAATAACTATGGCTACACCTTC
>TRBV20-1|many|15|TRBJ1-6|TRBD1
CSARESGTGNSPLHF
TGCAGTGCTAGAGAAAGTGGGACAGGGAATTCACCCCTCCACTTT
>TRBV27|-|17|TRBJ1-5|TRBD1
CASSLLGDRASNQPQHF
TGTGCCAGCAGTTTATTGGGGGACAGGGCAAGCAATCAGCCCCAGCATTTT
>TRBV12-3/TRBV12-4|many|15|TRBJ2-1|TRBD1
CASSSRTGGSDEQFF
TGTGCCAGCAGTTCCCGGACAGGGGGATCAGATGAGCAGTTCTTC
>TRBV30|few|13|TRBJ2-5|-
CAWDYKGAETQYF
TGTGCCTGGGATTATAAGGGTGCGGAGACCCAGTACTTC
>TRBV7-3|few|13|TRBJ1-1|TRBD1
CASSPTGMPEAFF
TGTGCCAGCAGCCCGACAGGGATGCCTGAAGCTTTCTTT
>TRBV7-2|few|16|TRBJ2-1|TRBD2
CASSSTGTSGRGEQFF
TGTGCCAGCAGCTCAACCGGGACTAGCGGGAGGGGTGAGCAGTTCTTC
>TRBV20-1|few|13|TRBJ1-5|-
CSARVGPLKPQHF
TGCAGTGCTAGAGTTGGGCCGTTGAAGCCCCAGCATTTT
>TRBV19|-|18|TRBJ1-6|TRBD1
CASSIGTGVTAYNSPLHF
TGTGCCAGTAGTATCGGGACAGGGGTTACGGCCTATAATTCACCCCTCCACTTT
>TRBV19|few|14|TRBJ1-1|TRBD1
CASTIDRGHTEAFF
TGTGCCAGTACAATCGACAGGGGACATACTGAAGCTTTCTTT
>TRBV6-2/TRBV6-3|many|13|TRBJ2-7|-
CASSFLGLGEQYF
TGTGCCAGCAGTTTCTTGGGTCTGGGCGAGCAGTACTTC
>TRBV10-3|-|13|TRBJ2-1|-
CAISVETSNEQFF
TGTGCCATCAGTGTCGAGACTTCTAATGAGCAGTTCTTC
>TRBV28|few|16|TRBJ2-7|TRBD1
CASSSLYDRGGDEQYF
TGTGCCAGCAGTTCACTATACGACAGGGGAGGCGACGAGCAGTACTTC
>TRBV3-1|-|15|TRBJ2-1|-
CASSQVSSGGDEQFF
TGTGCCAGCAGCCAAGTTTCCTCTGGGGGAGATGAGCAGTTCTTC
>TRBV20-1|-|13|TRBJ2-3|-
CSAPRTTTDTQYF
TGCAGTGCTCCTAGGACAACCACAGATACGCAGTATTTT
>TRBV7-9|many|13|TRBJ2-1|-
CASSSARAAEQFF
TGTGCCAGCAGCTCAGCCCGGGCAGCGGAGCAGTTCTTC
>TRBV28|-|14|TRBJ2-1|-
CASSLAAGVNEQFF
TGTGCCAGCAGTCTTGCGGCAGGGGTCAATGAGCAGTTCTTC